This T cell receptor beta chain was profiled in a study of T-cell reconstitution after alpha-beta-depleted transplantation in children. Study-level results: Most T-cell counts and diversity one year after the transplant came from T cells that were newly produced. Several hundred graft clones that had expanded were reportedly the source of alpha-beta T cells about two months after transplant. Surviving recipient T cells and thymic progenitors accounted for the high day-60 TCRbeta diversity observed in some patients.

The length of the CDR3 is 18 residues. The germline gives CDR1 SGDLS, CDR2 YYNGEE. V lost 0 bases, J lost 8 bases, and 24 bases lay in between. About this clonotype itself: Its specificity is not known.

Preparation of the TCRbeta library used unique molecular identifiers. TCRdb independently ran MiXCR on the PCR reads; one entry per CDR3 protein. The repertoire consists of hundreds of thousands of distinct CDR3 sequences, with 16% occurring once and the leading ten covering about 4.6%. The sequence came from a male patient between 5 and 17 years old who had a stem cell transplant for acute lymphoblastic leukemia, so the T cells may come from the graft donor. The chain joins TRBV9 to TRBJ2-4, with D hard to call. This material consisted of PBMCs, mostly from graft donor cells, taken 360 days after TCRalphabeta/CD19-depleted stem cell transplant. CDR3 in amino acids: CASSVVGLSLLERDIQYF. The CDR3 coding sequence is TGTGCCAGCAGCGTAGTAGGCCTCTCTCTTCTGGAGCGTGACATTCAGTACTTC.